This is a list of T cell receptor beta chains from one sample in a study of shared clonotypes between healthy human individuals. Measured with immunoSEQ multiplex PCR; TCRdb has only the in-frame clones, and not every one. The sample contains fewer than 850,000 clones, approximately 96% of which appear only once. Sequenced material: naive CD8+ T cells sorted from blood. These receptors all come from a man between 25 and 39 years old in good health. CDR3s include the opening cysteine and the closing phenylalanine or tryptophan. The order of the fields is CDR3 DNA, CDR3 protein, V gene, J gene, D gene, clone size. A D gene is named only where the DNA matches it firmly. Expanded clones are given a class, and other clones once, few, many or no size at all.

CDR3 DNA: TGTGCCAGCAGCTACCTAGGGGCCAACGTCCTGACTTTC
CDR3 protein: CASSYLGANVLTF
V gene: TRBV7-8
J gene: TRBJ2-6
D gene: -
clone size: -

CDR3 DNA: TGTGCCAGCAGCGGCCCAGGACTAGCGGGAGTGGACCAAGAGACCCAGTACTTC
CDR3 protein: CASSGPGLAGVDQETQYF
V gene: TRBV9
J gene: TRBJ2-5
D gene: TRBD2
clone size: once

CDR3 DNA: TGTGGAACCCGGGCTGGGGATGATGGAAACACCATATATTTT
CDR3 protein: CGTRAGDDGNTIYF
V gene: TRBV2
J gene: TRBJ1-3
D gene: -
clone size: -

CDR3 DNA: TGTGCCAGCAGCTTAAACCCGGGACTAGCGGGTTACGAGCAGTACTTC
CDR3 protein: CASSLNPGLAGYEQYF
V gene: TRBV7-2
J gene: TRBJ2-7
D gene: TRBD2
clone size: -

CDR3 DNA: TGCGCCAGCAGCCAAGAATGGACCAGCACAGATACGCAGTATTTT
CDR3 protein: CASSQEWTSTDTQYF
V gene: TRBV4-3
J gene: TRBJ2-3
D gene: -
clone size: -

CDR3 DNA: TGTGCCAGCTCCCACTCCGGACAGGGGGCTGTCGAGCAGTACTTC
CDR3 protein: CASSHSGQGAVEQYF
V gene: TRBV18
J gene: TRBJ2-7
D gene: TRBD1
clone size: -

CDR3 DNA: TGTGCCAGCAGCTCACAGGGGTACTCCTACGAGCAGTACTTC
CDR3 protein: CASSSQGYSYEQYF
V gene: TRBV13
J gene: TRBJ2-7
D gene: TRBD1
clone size: -

CDR3 DNA: TGTGCCAGCAGCTCCCTGACCAGATATGGCTACACCTTC
CDR3 protein: CASSSLTRYGYTF
V gene: TRBV7-9
J gene: TRBJ1-2
D gene: -
clone size: -

CDR3 DNA: TGTGCCAGCAGCTTATCCCCCGGGACAGGGGACGGGGAGCAGTACTTC
CDR3 protein: CASSLSPGTGDGEQYF
V gene: TRBV7-9
J gene: TRBJ2-7
D gene: TRBD1
clone size: -

CDR3 DNA: TGTGCCAGCAGTGACTCGGAGACCTCGCCCCAGCATTTT
CDR3 protein: CASSDSETSPQHF
V gene: TRBV6-1
J gene: TRBJ1-5
D gene: -
clone size: -

CDR3 DNA: TGTGCCAGCAGCCCCATTGCCAGGACGCACTATGGCTACACCTTC
CDR3 protein: CASSPIARTHYGYTF
V gene: TRBV4-2
J gene: TRBJ1-2
D gene: -
clone size: -

CDR3 DNA: TGTGCCAGCAGTTTCCTACAGGGGGCGAGCTCCTACGAGCAGTACTTC
CDR3 protein: CASSFLQGASSYEQYF
V gene: TRBV28
J gene: TRBJ2-7
D gene: TRBD1
clone size: -

CDR3 DNA: TGTGCCAGCAGCGTAGCTCCCCGGGAGGGCCCCTACAATGAGCAGTTCTTC
CDR3 protein: CASSVAPREGPYNEQFF
V gene: TRBV9
J gene: TRBJ2-1
D gene: TRBD2
clone size: -

CDR3 DNA: TGTGCCAGCTCGCAGGACCGAAACCAAGAGACCCAGTACTTC
CDR3 protein: CASSQDRNQETQYF
V gene: TRBV18
J gene: TRBJ2-5
D gene: -
clone size: once

CDR3 DNA: TGTGCCAGCAGCTTTCGCTATCTTGAGCAGTACTTC
CDR3 protein: CASSFRYLEQYF
V gene: TRBV7-2
J gene: TRBJ2-7
D gene: -
clone size: -

CDR3 DNA: TGTGCCAGCAGCGAAGGGCATAGGGAAGAGACCCAGTACTTC
CDR3 protein: CASSEGHREETQYF
V gene: TRBV9
J gene: TRBJ2-5
D gene: -
clone size: -

CDR3 DNA: TGTGCCAGCAGCCGTTACTGGGACGATAGCAATCAGCCCCAGCATTTT
CDR3 protein: CASSRYWDDSNQPQHF
V gene: TRBV28
J gene: TRBJ1-5
D gene: -
clone size: -

CDR3 DNA: TGTGCCAGCAGCCAAGATATGGCAGAGGTTCCCTACGAGCAGTACTTC
CDR3 protein: CASSQDMAEVPYEQYF
V gene: TRBV14
J gene: TRBJ2-7
D gene: -
clone size: -

CDR3 DNA: TGTGCCAGTAGTATTCGGACTTTCGATAGCAATCAGCCCCAGCATTTT
CDR3 protein: CASSIRTFDSNQPQHF
V gene: TRBV19
J gene: TRBJ1-5
D gene: -
clone size: -

CDR3 DNA: TGCGCCAGCAGCTTGGGGGCTAGCGGGAGTCGGGATGAGCAGTTCTTC
CDR3 protein: CASSLGASGSRDEQFF
V gene: TRBV5-1
J gene: TRBJ2-1
D gene: TRBD2
clone size: -

CDR3 DNA: TGCAGCGGAGCGGGACTGGCATACAATGAGCAGTTCTTC
CDR3 protein: CSGAGLAYNEQFF
V gene: TRBV29-1
J gene: TRBJ2-1
D gene: TRBD2
clone size: -

CDR3 DNA: TGTGCCAGCAGCTTATCGGAGCGGGAGCTCTCGGATACGCAGTATTTT
CDR3 protein: CASSLSERELSDTQYF
V gene: TRBV7-3
J gene: TRBJ2-3
D gene: TRBD2
clone size: -

CDR3 DNA: TGTGCCAGCTCACCGTCTCCAGGGGATGACTACGAGCAGTACTTC
CDR3 protein: CASSPSPGDDYEQYF
V gene: TRBV18
J gene: TRBJ2-7
D gene: -
clone size: few

CDR3 DNA: TGTGCCATTGGACAGGGGGTTTACGAGCAGTACTTC
CDR3 protein: CAIGQGVYEQYF
V gene: TRBV6-6
J gene: TRBJ2-7
D gene: TRBD1
clone size: -

CDR3 DNA: TGCGCCAGCAGCGCGGGGACAGGGGTGAACACTGAAGCTTTCTTT
CDR3 protein: CASSAGTGVNTEAFF
V gene: TRBV5-1
J gene: TRBJ1-1
D gene: TRBD1
clone size: once

CDR3 DNA: TGTGCCAGCAGCGGGGCCTCCTACGAGCAGTACTTC
CDR3 protein: CASSGASYEQYF
V gene: TRBV2
J gene: TRBJ2-7
D gene: -
clone size: -

CDR3 DNA: TGTGCCACGGGAAAGGGACTAGCGGCATACAATGAGCAGTTCTTC
CDR3 protein: CATGKGLAAYNEQFF
V gene: TRBV27
J gene: TRBJ2-1
D gene: TRBD2
clone size: once

CDR3 DNA: TGTGCCAGCAGCTTAGGGCCCAGGGGGCGCGGGGACAATGAGCAGTTCTTC
CDR3 protein: CASSLGPRGRGDNEQFF
V gene: TRBV7-8
J gene: TRBJ2-1
D gene: TRBD1
clone size: -

CDR3 DNA: TGTGCCAGCAGTCAGGACACATCCACAGATACGCAGTATTTT
CDR3 protein: CASSQDTSTDTQYF
V gene: TRBV2
J gene: TRBJ2-3
D gene: -
clone size: -

CDR3 DNA: TGCGCCAGCAGCCAATGGCTAGCGGGAGTGCAAGAGCAGTACTTC
CDR3 protein: CASSQWLAGVQEQYF
V gene: TRBV4-3
J gene: TRBJ2-7
D gene: TRBD2
clone size: -

CDR3 DNA: TGTGCCAGCTCATTCGGGGGCGCGAACACTGAAGCTTTCTTT
CDR3 protein: CASSFGGANTEAFF
V gene: TRBV18
J gene: TRBJ1-1
D gene: -
clone size: -

CDR3 DNA: TGTGCCAGCAGTTTAGCTAGCGGAAACACAGATACGCAGTATTTT
CDR3 protein: CASSLASGNTDTQYF
V gene: TRBV6-5
J gene: TRBJ2-3
D gene: TRBD2
clone size: -

CDR3 DNA: TGTGCCAGCAGTTATGTGGGGCCCGGGGAGCTGTTTTTT
CDR3 protein: CASSYVGPGELFF
V gene: TRBV6-5
J gene: TRBJ2-2
D gene: -
clone size: -

CDR3 DNA: TGTGCCAGCAGTTGGACTAGCACTCACAATGAGCAGTTCTTC
CDR3 protein: CASSWTSTHNEQFF
V gene: TRBV7-9
J gene: TRBJ2-1
D gene: TRBD2
clone size: -